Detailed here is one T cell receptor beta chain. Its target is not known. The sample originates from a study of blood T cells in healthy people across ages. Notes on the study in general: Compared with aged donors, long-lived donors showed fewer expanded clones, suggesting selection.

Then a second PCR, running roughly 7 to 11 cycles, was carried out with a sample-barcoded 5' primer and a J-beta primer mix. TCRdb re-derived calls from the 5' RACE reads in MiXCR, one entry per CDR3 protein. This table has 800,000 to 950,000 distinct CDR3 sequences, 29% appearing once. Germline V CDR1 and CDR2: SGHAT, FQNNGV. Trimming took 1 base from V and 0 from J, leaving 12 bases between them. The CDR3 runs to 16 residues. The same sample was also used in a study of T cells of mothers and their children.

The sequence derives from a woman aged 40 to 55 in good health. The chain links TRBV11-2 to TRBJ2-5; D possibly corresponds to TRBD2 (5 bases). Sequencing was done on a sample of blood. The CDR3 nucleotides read TGTGCCAGCAGCTTAGTATCCAGCGGAGACCAAGAGACCCAGTACTTC. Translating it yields CASSLVSSGDQETQYF.